These T cell receptor beta chains were read from a single sample in a study of regulatory T cells in long-lasting Graves disease. TCRdb recomputed calls from the multiplex PCR reads with MiXCR, one row per CDR3 protein. The sample holds roughly 610,000 distinct CDR3 sequences; roughly 15% are singletons and the top ten take 18%. These sequences were also reported in another study, on T cells in Graves' hyperthyroidism and ophthalmopathy.

This material consisted of peripheral blood mononuclear cells (PBMCs), taken at new diagnosis, from a patient treated with antithyroid drugs. The receptors stem from a woman between 25 and 40 years old with Graves disease. Each CDR3 is given with its conserved first and last residue. The D gene is left open where the match is weak. Part of the rows lack a size; the others show once, few, many or a class for expanded clones.

V gene	clone size	J gene	D gene	CDR3 length	CDR3 protein	CDR3 DNA
TRBV20-1	many	TRBJ2-2	TRBD2	18	CSARIPGLAGGRDGELFF	TGCAGTGCTAGGATCCCGGGACTAGCGGGAGGGCGAGACGGGGAGCTGTTTTTT
TRBV20-1	NA	TRBJ1-3	NA	14	CSASPRHSGNTIYF	TGCAGTGCTAGCCCCCGGCACTCTGGAAACACCATATATTTT
TRBV19	many	TRBJ1-1	NA	16	CASSIVPRTMNTEAFF	TGTGCCAGTAGTATAGTCCCGAGGACCATGAACACTGAAGCTTTCTTT
TRBV28	few	TRBJ1-1	TRBD1	14	CASKKTGGNSEAFF	TGTGCCAGTAAAAAGACAGGGGGAAACTCTGAAGCTTTCTTT
TRBV12-3/TRBV12-4	many	TRBJ1-2	NA	14	CASSLVGASFGYTF	TGTGCCAGCAGTTTGGTGGGGGCCTCTTTTGGCTACACCTTC
TRBV24-1	few	TRBJ1-5	TRBD1	11	CATMDRVGEHF	TGTGCCACCATGGACAGGGTGGGGGAGCATTTT
TRBV28	many	TRBJ2-7	TRBD2	16	CASRPPLAGRPYEQYF	TGTGCCAGCAGGCCCCCCCTAGCGGGAAGACCCTACGAGCAGTACTTC
TRBV2	few	TRBJ1-2	NA	12	CASTVDPDGYTF	TGTGCCAGCACCGTCGATCCGGATGGCTACACCTTC
TRBV5-1	NA	TRBJ1-1	TRBD1	15	CASSLGRQGNTEAFF	TGCGCCAGCAGCTTGGGCCGACAGGGGAACACTGAAGCTTTCTTT
TRBV30	NA	TRBJ1-1	NA	12	CAWGLAGTEAFF	TGTGCCTGGGGGTTAGCAGGGACTGAAGCTTTCTTT
TRBV27	NA	TRBJ2-2	TRBD1	15	CASSPSDRAGGELFF	TGTGCCAGCAGCCCATCGGACAGGGCTGGCGGGGAGCTGTTTTTT
TRBV27	few	TRBJ2-5	NA	15	CASRWAGNIKETQYF	TGTGCCAGCAGGTGGGCAGGGAATATCAAAGAGACCCAGTACTTC
TRBV2	NA	TRBJ1-1	NA	12	CASSDRGSEAFF	TGTGCCAGCAGTGATCGGGGTTCTGAAGCTTTCTTT
TRBV7-9	many	TRBJ2-7	NA	15	CASSRASVYSYEQYF	TGTGCCAGCAGCCGGGCTAGCGTCTACTCCTACGAGCAGTACTTC
TRBV30	many	TRBJ2-5	NA	11	CAWSVSETQYF	TGTGCCTGGTCTGTCTCGGAGACCCAGTACTTC
TRBV29-1	NA	TRBJ2-3	NA	14	CSVVGRGATDTQYF	TGCAGCGTCGTCGGACGCGGGGCGACAGATACGCAGTATTTT
TRBV28	many	TRBJ2-3	TRBD1	17	CASSQPLTGVGTDTQYF	TGTGCCAGCAGCCAACCCCTGACAGGGGTGGGCACAGATACGCAGTATTTT
TRBV2	many	TRBJ2-1	TRBD2	16	CASSALGREGPNEQFF	TGTGCCAGCAGTGCATTGGGGCGGGAGGGCCCCAATGAGCAGTTCTTC
TRBV5-1	NA	TRBJ2-3	NA	14	CASSLEYPSDTQYF	TGCGCCAGCAGCTTGGAATATCCCTCAGATACGCAGTATTTT
TRBV7-9	NA	TRBJ1-4	NA	15	CASSFPGPENEKLFF	TGTGCCAGCAGCTTCCCCGGACCGGAGAATGAAAAACTGTTTTTT
TRBV29-1	many	TRBJ2-7	TRBD2	15	CSVEGIAGALGEQYF	TGCAGCGTTGAAGGTATAGCGGGAGCTCTTGGCGAGCAGTACTTC
TRBV3-1	many	TRBJ2-7	NA	12	CASSQDGGEQYF	TGTGCCAGCAGCCAGGATGGGGGAGAGCAGTACTTC
TRBV24-1	many	TRBJ2-3	TRBD1	14	CATSDFQGADTQYF	TGTGCCACCAGTGATTTCCAGGGGGCAGATACGCAGTATTTT
TRBV30	few	TRBJ2-1	NA	17	CAWSRDLSGKSYNEQFF	TGTGCCTGGAGCCGCGACCTCTCAGGAAAATCCTACAATGAGCAGTTCTTC